The rows below give T cell receptor beta chains drawn from one sample of a study of T cell responses to AZD1222 COVID-19 vaccine. Produced via immunoSEQ multiplex PCR; TCRdb's table is partial and in-frame only. Of over 140,000 clones listed, nearly 95% are singletons. Sample: peripheral blood, taken 28 days after the second AZD1222 dose. The receptors come from an adult who received the AZD1222 COVID-19 vaccine. Each CDR3 is given with its conserved first and last residue. A D gene is named only where the DNA matches it firmly. Clone sizes are given selectively: once, few, many, or a class where the clone is expanded.

d_call j_call v_call clone_size cdr3_nt cdr3_aa
TRBD1 TRBJ1-6 TRBV19 - TGTGCCAGTAAACAGGGGCGTTATAATTCACCCCTCCACTTT CASKQGRYNSPLHF
TRBD2 TRBJ2-1 TRBV10-1 - TGCGCCAGCAGTGAACTAGCGGGAGCATACAATGAGCAGTTCTTC CASSELAGAYNEQFF
- TRBJ2-7 TRBV7-6 few TGTGCCAGCAGCTTAACGGCAGCGCATTACGAGCAGTACTTC CASSLTAAHYEQYF
TRBD1 TRBJ1-1 TRBV28 - TGTGCCAGCAGTTTATACGGGACAGTGGGTGAAGCTTTCTTT CASSLYGTVGEAFF
- TRBJ1-6 TRBV27 - TGTGCCAGCAGTTTAAGCCCCTGGCGCTCACCCCTCCACTTT CASSLSPWRSPLHF
TRBD2 TRBJ2-1 TRBV19 - TGTGCCAGTAGTATCCACGTCTTTAGCGGGACGACCTACAATGAGCAGTTCTTC CASSIHVFSGTTYNEQFF
TRBD2 TRBJ2-1 TRBV6-5 - TGTGCCAGCAGTTACGGCGGGAGCGAGCAGTTCTTC CASSYGGSEQFF
- TRBJ1-5 TRBV5-1 - TGCGCCAGCAGCCCGCTGGATGGTAGGGATCAGCCCCAGCATTTT CASSPLDGRDQPQHF
- TRBJ1-1 TRBV6-1 - TGTGCCAGCAGTGTAGCAGGGGACACTGAAGCTTTCTTT CASSVAGDTEAFF
TRBD1 TRBJ2-1 TRBV6-5 - TGTGCCAGCATTAATACGGGACAGAGCCACAATGAGCAGTTCTTC CASINTGQSHNEQFF
- TRBJ2-3 TRBV2 - TGTGCCAGCGGTTACGGGATGAGGGGGGATACGCAGTATTTT CASGYGMRGDTQYF
- TRBJ2-7 TRBV6-2/TRBV6-3 - TGTGCCAGCAGTTACTCTAGCGCCGAGCAGTACTTC CASSYSSAEQYF
- TRBJ1-1 TRBV30 - TGTGCCTGGAGTGTAGGCAGGGCAGCTTTCTTT CAWSVGRAAFF
- TRBJ1-2 TRBV7-8 - TGTGCCAGCAGCCGGATCCGGGGAGGTGGCTACACCTTC CASSRIRGGGYTF
- TRBJ1-2 TRBV7-8 - TGTGCCAGCAGCTTAGGAGGGGGGGCCAGCTACACCTTC CASSLGGGASYTF
- TRBJ2-7 TRBV27 - TGTGCCAGCAGCATCGGGGCATCTCGGGGAGGCTCCTACGAGCAGTACTTC CASSIGASRGGSYEQYF
TRBD1 TRBJ1-2 TRBV24-1 - TGTGCCACCAGTGACTCCACAGGGGGCGATTATGGCTACACCTTC CATSDSTGGDYGYTF
TRBD1 TRBJ1-4 TRBV11-2 - TGTGCCAGCAGCAAGCGGACAGGGGAAAACGAAAAACTGTTTTTT CASSKRTGENEKLFF
TRBD1 TRBJ1-2 TRBV28 once TGTGCCAGCTTACCCACCTTGGGACAGGGGGATGGGTATGGCTACACCTTC CASLPTLGQGDGYGYTF
- TRBJ2-3 TRBV5-4 - TGTGCCAGCAGCTATGATCACACAGATACGCAGTATTTT CASSYDHTDTQYF
- TRBJ1-2 TRBV5-1 few TGCGCCAGCAGTCCCGGGGGTTCTCTTATCGGCTACACCTTC CASSPGGSLIGYTF
- TRBJ1-5 TRBV10-3 - TGTGCCATCCAGCGGGGTAGCAATCAGCCCCAGCATTTT CAIQRGSNQPQHF
- TRBJ1-3 TRBV7-9 - TGTGCCAGCAGCATCAACAGTGGAACCGGAAACACCATATATTTT CASSINSGTGNTIYF
- TRBJ2-7 TRBV4-1 - TGCGCCAGCAGCCAAGAGACTGTCTCCTACGAGCAGTACTTC CASSQETVSYEQYF
- TRBJ1-3 TRBV5-4 - TGTGCCAGCAGCTTGGCCGGGGGGGACGGAAACACCATATATTTT CASSLAGGDGNTIYF
- TRBJ2-5 TRBV27 - TGTGCCAGCAGTAGTGTAGTCCCTTGGACAGACCAAGAGACCCAGTACTTC CASSSVVPWTDQETQYF
TRBD1 TRBJ2-1 TRBV5-6 - TGTGCCAGCAGCTTCCCGGGACAGAAGCAGTTCTTC CASSFPGQKQFF
- TRBJ1-4 TRBV6-6 - TGTGCCAGCAGTATAAGGGAGTTTGGGGAAAAACTGTTTTTT CASSIREFGEKLFF
- TRBJ2-2 TRBV28 - TGTGCCAGCAGTTTATTGGGGGCCCTAGCGGAGGGGACCGGGGAGCTGTTTTTT CASSLLGALAEGTGELFF